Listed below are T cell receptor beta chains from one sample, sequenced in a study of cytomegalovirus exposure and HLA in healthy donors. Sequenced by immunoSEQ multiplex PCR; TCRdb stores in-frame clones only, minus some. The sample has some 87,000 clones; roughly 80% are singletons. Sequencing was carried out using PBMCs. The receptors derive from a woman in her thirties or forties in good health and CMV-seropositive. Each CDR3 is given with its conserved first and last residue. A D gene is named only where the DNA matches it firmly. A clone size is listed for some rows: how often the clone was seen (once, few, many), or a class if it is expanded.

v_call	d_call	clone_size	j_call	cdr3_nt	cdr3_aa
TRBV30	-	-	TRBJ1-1	TGTGCCTGGAGTGTAATAGCGAACACTGAAGCTTTCTTT	CAWSVIANTEAFF
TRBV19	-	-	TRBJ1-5	TGTGCCAGTAGTATAGACCCTACAGGGACCCAGCATTTT	CASSIDPTGTQHF
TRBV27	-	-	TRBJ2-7	TGTGCCAGCAGTCCGGGGACTGAGCAGTACTTC	CASSPGTEQYF
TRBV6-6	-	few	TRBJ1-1	TGTGCCAGCAGTTCCATGAACACTGAAGCTTTCTTT	CASSSMNTEAFF
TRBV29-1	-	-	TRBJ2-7	TGCAGCGTTGAGGGGGCGAACCAGGACGAGCAGTACTTC	CSVEGANQDEQYF
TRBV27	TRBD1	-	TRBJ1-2	TGTGCCAGCAGGCGAACACAGGGGTCAGGGTATGGCTACACCTTC	CASRRTQGSGYGYTF
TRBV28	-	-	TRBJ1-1	TGTGCCAGCAGTTTTTCATCCTTCGCGGGGGGGAACACTGAAGCTTTCTTT	CASSFSSFAGGNTEAFF
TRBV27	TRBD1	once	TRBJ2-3	TGTGCCAGCAGTTTAAGCAGGGGGCTGGCGGATACGCAGTATTTT	CASSLSRGLADTQYF
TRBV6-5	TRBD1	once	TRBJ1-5	TGTGCCAGCAGTAACTCCGGGACAGGGGGCAATCAGCCCCAGCATTTT	CASSNSGTGGNQPQHF
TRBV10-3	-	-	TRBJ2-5	TGTGCCATCAGTCAACAGGGTGGCGAGACCCAGTACTTC	CAISQQGGETQYF
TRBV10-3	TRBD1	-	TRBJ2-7	TGTGCCATCACCATACCGACAGGGACGGGGTACGAGCAGTACTTC	CAITIPTGTGYEQYF
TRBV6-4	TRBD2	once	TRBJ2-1	TGTGCCAGCAGTGATCTAGCGGGAGGGGGGAATGAGCAGTTCTTC	CASSDLAGGGNEQFF
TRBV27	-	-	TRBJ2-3	TGTGCCAGCAGTTCCCTGTTTGTGTATACGCAGTATTTT	CASSSLFVYTQYF
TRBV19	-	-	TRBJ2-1	TGTGCCAGTAGTCTCTACAGGGATCCGTCTTACAATGAGCAGTTCTTC	CASSLYRDPSYNEQFF
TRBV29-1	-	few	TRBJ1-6	TGCAGCGTTTTGGAGGGAAGTTCACCCCTCCACTTT	CSVLEGSSPLHF
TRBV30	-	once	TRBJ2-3	TGTGCCTCGACGAGACTCGGCACAGATACGCAGTATTTT	CASTRLGTDTQYF
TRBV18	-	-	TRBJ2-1	TGTGCCAGCTCAGCATTACGGGATCCCAACTACAATGAGCAGTTCTTC	CASSALRDPNYNEQFF
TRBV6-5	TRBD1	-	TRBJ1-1	TGTGCCAGCAGTAAACAGGGGGTGGACACTGAAGCTTTCTTT	CASSKQGVDTEAFF
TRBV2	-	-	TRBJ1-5	TGTGCCAGCAGCGGACAGCAATATAGCAATCAGCCCCAGCATTTT	CASSGQQYSNQPQHF
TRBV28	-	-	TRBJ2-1	TGTGCCAGCTCGGGAGATTCCTACAATGAGCAGTTCTTC	CASSGDSYNEQFF
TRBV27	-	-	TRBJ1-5	TGTGCCAGCAGTTTCCCCGGAGGTCCCCAGCATTTT	CASSFPGGPQHF
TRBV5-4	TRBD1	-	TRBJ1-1	TGTGCCAGCAGCTTGTCCGAGACAGGGCTGAACACTGAAGCTTTCTTT	CASSLSETGLNTEAFF
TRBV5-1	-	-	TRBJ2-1	TGCGCCAGCAGTTTAACAAGCAGGGGTGGTTATGAGCAGTTCTTC	CASSLTSRGGYEQFF
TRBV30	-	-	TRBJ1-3	TGTGCCTGGACAGGAGGAAACACCATATATTTT	CAWTGGNTIYF
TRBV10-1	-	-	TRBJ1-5	TGCGCCAGCAGTGAGTCGAGGGATTTGCGCAATCAGCCCCAGCATTTT	CASSESRDLRNQPQHF
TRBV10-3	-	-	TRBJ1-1	TGTGCCATCAGTGGACGGGACACTGAAGCTTTCTTT	CAISGRDTEAFF
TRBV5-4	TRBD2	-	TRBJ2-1	TGTGCCAGCTCCGGGACTAGCGTTGATGAGCAGTTCTTC	CASSGTSVDEQFF
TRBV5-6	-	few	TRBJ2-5	TGTGCCAGCAGCTTGGGCAGGACCCAGTACTTC	CASSLGRTQYF
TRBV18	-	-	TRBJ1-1	TGTGCCAGCTCACCTCGTCCCTCGGGGGGTATTCAGTTGAACACTGAAGCTTTCTTT	CASSPRPSGGIQLNTEAFF
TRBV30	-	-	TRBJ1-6	TGTGCCTGGATGTCAGTGTCCGGGGCGGGATATAATTCACCCCTCCACTTT	CAWMSVSGAGYNSPLHF
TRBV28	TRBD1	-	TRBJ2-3	TGTGCCAGCAGCCAACGACAGGGAACGCAGTATTTT	CASSQRQGTQYF
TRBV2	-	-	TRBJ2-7	TGTGCCAGCAGTGCACAGGGATCCCCCGCCTACGAGCAGTACTTC	CASSAQGSPAYEQYF
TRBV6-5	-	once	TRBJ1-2	TGTGCCAGCAGGAGCACAGGGAGTGGCTACACCTTC	CASRSTGSGYTF
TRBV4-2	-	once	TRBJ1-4	TGTGCCAGCAGCCAACAGGGGTCCTACGAAAAACTGTTTTTT	CASSQQGSYEKLFF
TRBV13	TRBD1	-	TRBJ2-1	TGTGCCAGCAGTCGGACAGGGGGCCTCTACAATGAGCAGTTCTTC	CASSRTGGLYNEQFF
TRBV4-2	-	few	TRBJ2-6	TGTGCCAGCAGCCAAGACGACAGCTCTGGGGCCAACGTCCTGACTTTC	CASSQDDSSGANVLTF
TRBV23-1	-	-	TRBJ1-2	TGCGCCACCCATGGGGATAACAGGGATGATGGCTACACCTTC	CATHGDNRDDGYTF
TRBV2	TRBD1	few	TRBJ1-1	TGTGCCAGCAGGGGGGACAGGGGGCTGATGAACACTGAAGCTTTCTTT	CASRGDRGLMNTEAFF
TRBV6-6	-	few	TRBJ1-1	TGTGCCAGCAGAACAGGGAAACTTGTCACTGAAGCTTTCTTT	CASRTGKLVTEAFF
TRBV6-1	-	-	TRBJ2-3	TGTGCCAGCAGTGCCCGACAGGGCACAGATACGCAGTATTTT	CASSARQGTDTQYF
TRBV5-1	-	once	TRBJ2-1	TGCGCCAGCAAGGGAGGCCTAAGCTCCTACAATGAGCAGTTCTTC	CASKGGLSSYNEQFF
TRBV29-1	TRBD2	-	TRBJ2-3	TGCAGCGTTGAACTAGCGGGGGATACGCAGTATTTT	CSVELAGDTQYF
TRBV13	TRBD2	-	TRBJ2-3	TGTGCCAGCAGCTTAGATAGCGGGGGACGGGATACGCAGTATTTT	CASSLDSGGRDTQYF
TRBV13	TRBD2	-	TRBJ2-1	TGTGCCAGCAGCTTTAGGCTAGCGGGGTTTGAGCAGTTCTTC	CASSFRLAGFEQFF
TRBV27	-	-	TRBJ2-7	TGTGCCAGCAGTTTCCGGACTAAGAGATCCTACGAGCAGTACTTC	CASSFRTKRSYEQYF
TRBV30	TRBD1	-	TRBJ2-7	TGTGCCTGGAGTGCTTCAGGACAGGGCATAGGATCCTACTTC	CAWSASGQGIGSYF
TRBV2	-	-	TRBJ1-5	TGTGCCAGCAGTCGAGATCATGGTCAGCCCCAGCATTTT	CASSRDHGQPQHF
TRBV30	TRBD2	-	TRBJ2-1	TGTGCCTTTCGGACTAGCGGGAGTCAGGAGCAGTTCTTC	CAFRTSGSQEQFF
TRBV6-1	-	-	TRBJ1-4	TGTGCCAGCAAAGTACCGATGGGGAGTGAAAAACTGTTTTTT	CASKVPMGSEKLFF
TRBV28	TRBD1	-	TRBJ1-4	TGTGCCAGCAGTCCCTTCGCCAGGGGGCCCTCCCAAGAGGAAAAACTGTTTTTT	CASSPFARGPSQEEKLFF
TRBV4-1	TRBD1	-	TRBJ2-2	TGCGCCAGCAGCCAGACCGACAGGGACACCGGGGAGCTGTTTTTT	CASSQTDRDTGELFF
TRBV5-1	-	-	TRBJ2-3	TGCGCCAGCAGTAAGGCGGGAACTAGCACAGATACGCAGTATTTT	CASSKAGTSTDTQYF
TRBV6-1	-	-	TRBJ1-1	TGTGCCAGCAGTGTCAGGGGCGCTGAAGCTTTCTTT	CASSVRGAEAFF